The 27 T cell receptor beta chains in this list originate from one sample, sequenced in a study of cytomegalovirus exposure and HLA in healthy donors. PCR involved 60 Vbeta and 13 Jbeta primers. Here immunoSEQ multiplex PCR was the method, and the copy in TCRdb shows in-frame clones only, minus some. The sample includes 180,000 or so clones, around 80% of them seen just once. Sequenced sample: PBMCs. These receptors were obtained from a woman between 50 and 59 years old in good health and CMV-seronegative.

V is TRBV7-8 and J is TRBJ2-6; D may be TRBD1 (6 bases). Trimming cost V 5 bases and J 0 bases, with 17 bases left between them. This CDR3 region has 18 residues. The germline gives CDR1 SGHVS, CDR2 FQNEAQ. The CDR3 bases are TGTGCCAGCAGCCCCCACAGGGCCAGCCGCTCTGGGGCCAACGTCCTGACTTTC. It codes for CASSPHRASRSGANVLTF.

The chain carries TRBV7-6 and TRBJ2-1, with TRBD1 matching over 9 bases. Trimming at V came to 3 bases and at J to 9 bases, leaving 3 bases not matched to a gene. Germline-derived CDR1 and CDR2 are SGHVS and FNYEAQ. The CDR3 extends over 13 amino acids. This CDR3 reads CASSFLTGGEQFF. The CDR3 DNA is TGTGCCAGCAGCTTTTTGACAGGGGGTGAGCAGTTCTTC.

In DNA form, the CDR3 reads TGTGCCAGTAGTCTAGCGGGAGGGCCTAACACCGGGGAGCTGTTTTTT. This encodes CASSLAGGPNTGELFF. The chain is built from TRBV19 and TRBJ2-2; TRBD2 matches at 12 bases. This CDR3 is built from 16 residues. Germline CDR1 reads LNHDA; CDR2 reads SQIVND (reference sequence). Unmatched junction bases numbered 3, after V lost 5 bases and J lost 2 bases.

The rearrangement uses TRBV10-3 and TRBJ1-3; 8 positions match TRBD1. V lost 4 bases and J lost 0; bases outside the gene matches: 8. The CDR3 extends over 17 amino acids. Germline V gene sequence: CDR1 ENHRY, CDR2 SYGVKD. CDR3 sequence reads: CAISVGTGPYSGNTIYF. The CDR3 region has the DNA TGTGCCATCAGTGTTGGGACAGGCCCTTACTCTGGAAACACCATATATTTT.

This clone appeared a single time. This rearrangement joins TRBV7-9 to TRBJ1-1, with TRBD1 as a possible D gene (5 bases). V was cut by 5 bases and J by 1 base, with 11 bases left in between. This CDR3 contains 14 residues. Germline V CDR1 and CDR2: SEHNR, FQNEAQ (reference sequence). The CDR3: CASSGRVANTEAFF. The CDR3 coding sequence is TGTGCCAGCAGCGGCAGGGTTGCGAACACTGAAGCTTTCTTT. Using reference TRBV7-9 and TRBJ1-1 for the parts outside the CDR3, the full variable domain is DTGVSQNPRHKITKRGQNVTFRCDPISEHNRLYWYRQTLGQGPEFLTYFQNEAQLEKSRLLSDRFSAERPKGSFSTLEIQRTEQGDSAMYLCASSGRVANTEAFFGQGTRLTVV.

The J gene is TRBJ2-2, the V gene TRBV4-3; maybe TRBD1 (6 bases). The CDR3 is 14 amino acids. Between the trimmed V and J ends, which lost 4 bases and 7 bases, there was a span of 13 bases. Germline CDR1 reads LGHNA; CDR2 reads YSLEER. DNA for the CDR3: TGCGCCAGCAGCCGGGACACACTTATCGGGGAGCTGTTTTTT. Its protein is CASSRDTLIGELFF.

This rearrangement joins TRBV6-6 to TRBJ1-6; possible D gene TRBD1, 5 bases. The CDR3 extends over 15 amino acids. V lost 0 bases and J lost 14, with 17 bases in between. CDR1 and CDR2 from the germline V gene are MNHNY and SVGAGI (reference sequence). This CDR3 is CASSYSGQPQGALHF. CDR3 nucleotides: TGTGCCAGCAGTTACTCCGGGCAGCCCCAGGGCGCCCTCCACTTT.

The chain recombines TRBV5-1 with TRBJ1-4, with 11 bases identical to TRBD1. The CDR3 is 16 amino acids. Germline CDR1 SGHRS, CDR2 YFSETQ. Unmatched junction bases numbered 5, after V lost 4 bases and J lost 3 bases. CDR3 DNA: TGCGCCAGCAGCCCTGGGACAGGGGGTCCTAATGAAAAACTGTTTTTT. Its protein is CASSPGTGGPNEKLFF.

The chain links TRBV5-6 to TRBJ2-5; 10 nucleotides align to TRBD1. The DNA end is a closer match to TRBJ2-7, so the J assignment may be wrong. The germline V gene has CDR1 SGHDT and CDR2 YYEEEE. The CDR3 totals 15 residues. CDR3 residues: CASSSIGQGAYEQYF. The CDR3, as DNA: TGTGCCAGCAGCTCGATCGGACAGGGGGCCTACGAGCAGTACTTC.

This clone was recorded only once. V is TRBV28 and J is TRBJ2-5; tentative D call: TRBD1 (6 bases). The V gene's germline CDR1 is MDHEN and CDR2 SYDVKM. Trimming left V 3 bases short and J 1 base short, with 9 bases between. This CDR3 is 14 amino acids long. CDR3 bases: TGTGCCAGCAGTTTGACAGGTATCCAAGAGACCCAGTACTTC. Residues: CASSLTGIQETQYF.

CDR3 protein: CASSIEPFSYGYTF. The CDR3 nucleotides read TGTGCCAGTAGTATCGAGCCTTTTAGCTATGGCTACACCTTC. The chain combines TRBV19 with TRBJ1-2; D is unclear. Germline V gives CDR1 LNHDA, CDR2 SQIVND (reference sequence). The CDR3 loop spans 14 amino acids. Between the trimmed V and J ends, which lost 3 bases and 4 bases, there was a span of 12 bases.

Regarding this clone: The junction differs from germline at one of its ends, possibly a read error. The chain uses TRBV7-9 and TRBJ1-1; TRBD1 is a possible D gene (6 bases). Germline CDR1 and CDR2: SEHNR and FQNEAQ (reference sequence). The CDR3 length is 14 residues. The CDR3 sequence: CSSSFFGDNSEAFF. In DNA form, the CDR3 reads TGTTCCAGCAGCTTTTTCGGGGACAACTCTGAAGCTTTCTTT.

This clone was recorded only once. The genes are TRBV28 and TRBJ1-5; 8 bases are a match to TRBD1. V lost 6 bases to trimming and J lost 2 bases; unmatched junction nucleotides: 12. Looked up from germline, CDR1 is MDHEN and CDR2 is SYDVKM. The CDR3 has 17 amino acids. Here the CDR3 DNA reads TGTGCCAGCAGAGCCGAGACAGGGGTTCGTGGCAATCAGCCCCAGCATTTT. Translating it yields CASRAETGVRGNQPQHF.

This rearrangement joins TRBV6-1 to TRBJ2-7, with 13 bases aligning to TRBD2. This CDR3 contains 16 residues. J lost 5 bases, V lost 2 bases, and 6 bases had no gene match. The germline CDR1 and CDR2 sequences are MNHNS and SASEGT. CDR3 in DNA: TGTGCCAGCAGTGAAAGGACTAGCGGGAGTATCGACGAGCAGTACTTC. Protein: CASSERTSGSIDEQYF.

This rearrangement joins TRBV19 to TRBJ1-2; 10 positions match TRBD1. Germline lookup yields CDR1 LNHDA and CDR2 SQIVND (reference sequence). This CDR3 has 13 residues. With V trimmed by 5 bases and J by 7 bases, 4 bases remained unmatched. The CDR3 protein is CASSPRDRGGYTF. CDR3 DNA: TGTGCCAGTAGTCCCCGGGACAGGGGTGGCTACACCTTC.

This sequence joins TRBV28 and TRBJ1-3; D call uncertain. V lost 3 bases and J lost 0, with 9 bases in between. This CDR3 is 15 amino acids long. CDR1 is MDHEN, CDR2 SYDVKM, per germline. CDR3 DNA: TGTGCCAGCAGTTTTCGGGTGTCCTCTGGAAACACCATATATTTT. Its translation: CASSFRVSSGNTIYF.

The chain combines TRBV28 with TRBJ1-3; 7 nucleotides align to TRBD1. The CDR3 length is 14 residues. V dropped 5 bases and J dropped 4; count of bases not matched to a gene: 5. Looked up from germline, CDR1 is MDHEN and CDR2 is SYDVKM. The CDR3 is CASSKQGLGNTIYF. CDR3 coding DNA: TGTGCCAGCAGTAAACAGGGGTTAGGAAACACCATATATTTT.

The count of this clone is one. The V call is TRBV10-3, the J call TRBJ1-2; D is unresolved. Trimming took 2 bases from V and 2 from J, leaving 9 bases between them. CDR3 size: 14 residues. The germline CDR1 and CDR2 sequences are ENHRY and SYGVKD. The CDR3 DNA is TGTGCCATCAGTGAGGTTCCAGGAAACTATGGCTACACCTTC. It specifies CAISEVPGNYGYTF.

This rearrangement joins TRBV28 to TRBJ1-6, with TRBD1 matching 8 bases. The ends lost 7 bases at V and 6 bases at J; junction bases unmatched: 8. This CDR3 spans 15 amino acids. Per germline, CDR1 MDHEN and CDR2 SYDVKM. CDR3 in DNA: TGTGCCAGCATTGAATCGACAGGGGTTAATTCACCCCTCCACTTT. Its translation: CASIESTGVNSPLHF.

This chain links TRBV4-2 with TRBJ2-2, with a possible D match to TRBD2 (5 bases). Germline V lookup: CDR1 LGHNA, CDR2 YNFKEQ. The CDR3 length is 15 residues. The V and J ends lost 0 bases and 6 bases respectively, with 11 bases between them. CDR3 bases: TGTGCCAGCAGCCAAGATCTAGGCGGGCCCGGGGAGCTGTTTTTT. Translating gives CASSQDLGGPGELFF.

This rearrangement joins TRBV28 to TRBJ1-2; TRBD1 matches at 11 bases. This CDR3 spans 17 amino acids. V lost 6 bases and J lost 0; bases outside the gene matches: 9. The germline CDR1 and CDR2 sequences are MDHEN and SYDVKM. Here the CDR3 reads CASRLGTGGTSNYGYTF. The DNA for the CDR3 is TGTGCCAGCAGGCTCGGGACAGGGGGAACTTCTAACTATGGCTACACCTTC.

CDR3 loop: CASSLAGGNQPQHF. CDR3 nucleotides: TGTGCCAGCAGCTTAGCGGGGGGGAATCAGCCCCAGCATTTT. The chain uses TRBV7-9 and TRBJ1-5, with TRBD1 as a possible D gene (5 bases). There are 14 residues in the CDR3. V was shortened by 0 bases and J by 4 bases, with 7 bases between the two germline ends. Germline values: CDR1 SEHNR, CDR2 FQNEAQ (reference sequence).

V usage is TRBV7-8 and J usage is TRBJ2-7; maybe TRBD2 (5 bases). Looked up from germline, CDR1 is SGHVS and CDR2 is FQNEAQ. The CDR3 extends over 13 amino acids. The V and J ends lost 2 bases and 1 base respectively, with 6 bases between them. The CDR3 coding sequence is TGTGCCAGCAGCTTACGGAGGTCCTACGAGCAGTACTTC. Translating it yields CASSLRRSYEQYF. The variable domain in full, completed from reference TRBV7-8 and TRBJ2-7, reads GAGVSQSPRYKVAKRGQDVALRCDPISGHVSLFWYQQALGQGPEFLTYFQNEAQLDKSGLPSDRFFAERPEGSVSTLKIQRTQQEDSAVYLCASSLRRSYEQYFGPGTRLTVT.

This chain's CDR3 is CASSIQGGADQPQHF. CDR3 coding DNA: TGTGCCAGTAGTATCCAAGGGGGCGCGGATCAGCCCCAGCATTTT. The J gene is TRBJ1-5, the V gene TRBV19; 7 bases fit TRBD1. Germline V gene sequence: CDR1 LNHDA, CDR2 SQIVND (reference sequence). This CDR3 contains 15 residues. Trimming cost V 3 bases and J 5 bases; bases outside gene matches: 7.

This clone was observed many times. The chain employs TRBV5-1 and TRBJ2-7, with TRBD2 identical over 7 bases. V gave up 2 bases and J gave up 4 bases; unmatched junction bases: 9. The CDR3 consists of 15 residues. Germline-derived CDR1 and CDR2 are SGHRS and YFSETQ. The CDR3 DNA follows: TGCGCCAGCAGCTTAACGGGAGGCGGCCTTTACGAGCAGTACTTC. It specifies CASSLTGGGLYEQYF.

This clone appeared once. The chain links TRBV19 to TRBJ1-3; D not certain. TRBJ2-2 matches the DNA end more closely, so the J call is doubtful. Per germline, CDR1 LNHDA and CDR2 SQIVND (reference sequence). The CDR3 spans 13 residues. CDR3 sequence reads: CASSSGGTGELFF. DNA for the CDR3: TGTGCCAGTAGTTCTGGTGGTACCGGGGAGCTGTTTTTT.

This chain links TRBV4-3 with TRBJ2-7, with D possibly TRBD1 on 5 matching bases. V dropped 4 bases and J dropped 1 base, with 14 bases sitting between them. Germline V gene data show CDR1 as LGHNA and CDR2 as YSLEER. The CDR3 sequence is 15 residues long. CDR3 region: CASSLHEQGSYEQYF. CDR3 nucleotides: TGCGCCAGCAGCCTCCATGAGCAGGGTTCCTACGAGCAGTACTTC.